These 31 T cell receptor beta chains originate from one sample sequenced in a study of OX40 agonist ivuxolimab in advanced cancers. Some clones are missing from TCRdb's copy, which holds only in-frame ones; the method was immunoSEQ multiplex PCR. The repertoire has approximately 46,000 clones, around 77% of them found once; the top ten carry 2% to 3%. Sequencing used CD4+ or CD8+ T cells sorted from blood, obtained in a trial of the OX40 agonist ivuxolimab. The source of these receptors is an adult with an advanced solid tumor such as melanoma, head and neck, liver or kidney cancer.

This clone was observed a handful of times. CDR3 sequence (DNA): TGTGCCTGGAACAGGGTCACGGATGAGCAGTTCTTC. Protein: CAWNRVTDEQFF. The chain employs TRBV30 and TRBJ2-1; D might be TRBD1 (6 bases). The CDR3 sequence is 12 residues long. Germline-derived CDR1 and CDR2 are GTSNPN and SVGIG (reference sequence). Trimming removed 4 bases at V and 8 bases at J, with 12 bases between.

As DNA, the CDR3 is TGTGCCAGCAGTTACCCCGGCGGGAGTCGCAATGAGCAGTTCTTC. The encoded protein is CASSYPGGSRNEQFF. V and J are TRBV6-5 and TRBJ2-1; TRBD2 matches at 7 bases. Germline CDR1 is MNHEY and CDR2 is SVGAGI. This CDR3 is built from 15 residues. V lost 2 bases to trimming and J lost 6 bases; unmatched junction nucleotides: 7.

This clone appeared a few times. The CDR3 spells CASSSRHGRATGELFF. CDR3 coding DNA: TGCGCCAGCAGCTCCAGACACGGACGGGCCACCGGGGAGCTGTTTTTT. The rearrangement joins TRBV5-1 to TRBJ2-2, with D unclear. V lost 3 bases and J lost 4, with 16 bases in between. Germline V CDR1 and CDR2: SGHRS, YFSETQ. The CDR3 spans 16 residues. Supplemented by reference TRBV5-1 and TRBJ2-2, the full variable domain reads KAGVTQTPRYLIKTRGQQVTLSCSPISGHRSVSWYQQTPGQGLQFLFEYFSETQRNKGNFPGRFSGRQFSNSRSEMNVSTLELGDSALYLCASSSRHGRATGELFFGEGSRLTVL.

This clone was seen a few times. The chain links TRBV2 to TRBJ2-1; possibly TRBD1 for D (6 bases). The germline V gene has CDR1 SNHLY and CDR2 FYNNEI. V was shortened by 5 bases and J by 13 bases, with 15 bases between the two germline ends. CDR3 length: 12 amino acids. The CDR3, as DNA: TGTGCCAGCAGTCAAGGACAGTTCAACCAGTTCTTC. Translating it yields CASSQGQFNQFF.

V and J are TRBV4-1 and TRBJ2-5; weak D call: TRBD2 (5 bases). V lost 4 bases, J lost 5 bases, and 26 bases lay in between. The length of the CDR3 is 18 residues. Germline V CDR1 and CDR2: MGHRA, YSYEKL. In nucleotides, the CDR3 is TGCGCCAGCAGCCGGTTCGACTCAAGAAGTGGTGAGGGCGAGACCCAGTACTTC. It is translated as CASSRFDSRSGEGETQYF.

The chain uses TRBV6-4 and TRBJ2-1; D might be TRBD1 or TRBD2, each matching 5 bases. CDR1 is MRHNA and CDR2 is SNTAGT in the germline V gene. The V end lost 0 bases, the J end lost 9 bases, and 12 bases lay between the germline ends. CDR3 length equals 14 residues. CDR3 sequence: CASSDSGASFEQFF. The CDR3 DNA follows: TGTGCCAGCAGTGACTCCGGGGCTAGCTTTGAGCAGTTCTTC.

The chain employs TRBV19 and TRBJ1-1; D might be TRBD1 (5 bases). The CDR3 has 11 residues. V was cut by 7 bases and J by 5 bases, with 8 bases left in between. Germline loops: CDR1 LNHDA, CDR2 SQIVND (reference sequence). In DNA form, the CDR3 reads TGTGCCAGTATGCGGGGGACTGAAGCTTTCTTT. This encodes CASMRGTEAFF.

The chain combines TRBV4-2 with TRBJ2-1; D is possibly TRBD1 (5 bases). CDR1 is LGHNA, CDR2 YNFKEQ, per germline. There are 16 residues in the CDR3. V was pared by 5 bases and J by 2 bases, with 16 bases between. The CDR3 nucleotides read TGTGCCAGCAGCATTCAGGGTAAAGTAGCCTACAATGAGCAGTTCTTC. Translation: CASSIQGKVAYNEQFF.

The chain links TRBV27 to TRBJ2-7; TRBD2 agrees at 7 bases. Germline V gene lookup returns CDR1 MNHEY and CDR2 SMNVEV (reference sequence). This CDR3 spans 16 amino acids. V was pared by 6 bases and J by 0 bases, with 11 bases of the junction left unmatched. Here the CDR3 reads CASSRTHSGPSYEQYF. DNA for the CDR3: TGTGCCAGCAGCCGGACACATAGCGGGCCCTCCTACGAGCAGTACTTC.

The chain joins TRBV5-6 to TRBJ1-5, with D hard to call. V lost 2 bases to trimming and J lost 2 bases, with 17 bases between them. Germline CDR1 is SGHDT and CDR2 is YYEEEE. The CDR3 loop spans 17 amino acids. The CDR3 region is CASSFGPWSLGNQPQHF. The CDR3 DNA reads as TGTGCCAGCAGCTTCGGCCCCTGGTCGCTGGGCAATCAGCCCCAGCATTTT.

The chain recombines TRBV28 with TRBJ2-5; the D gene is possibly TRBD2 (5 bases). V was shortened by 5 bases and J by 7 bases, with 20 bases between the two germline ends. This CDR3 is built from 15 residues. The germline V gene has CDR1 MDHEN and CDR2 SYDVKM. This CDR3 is CASSTLRTRVGTQYF. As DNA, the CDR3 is TGTGCCAGCAGTACGCTTCGAACTAGGGTCGGGACCCAGTACTTC.

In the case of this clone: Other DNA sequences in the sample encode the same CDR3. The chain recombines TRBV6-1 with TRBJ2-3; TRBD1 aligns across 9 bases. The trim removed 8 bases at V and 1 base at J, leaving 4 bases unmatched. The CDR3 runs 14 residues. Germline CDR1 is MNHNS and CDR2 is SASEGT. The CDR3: CASSWTGGTDTQYF. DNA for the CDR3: TGTGCCAGCTCCTGGACAGGGGGCACAGATACGCAGTATTTT.

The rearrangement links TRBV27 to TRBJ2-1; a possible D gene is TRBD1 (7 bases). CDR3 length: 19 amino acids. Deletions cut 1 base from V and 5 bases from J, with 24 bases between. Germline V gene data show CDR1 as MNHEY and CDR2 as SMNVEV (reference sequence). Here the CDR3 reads CASSLFPRDSTGVNNEQFF. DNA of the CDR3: TGTGCCAGCAGTTTATTCCCCCGGGACAGCACGGGAGTCAACAATGAGCAGTTCTTC.

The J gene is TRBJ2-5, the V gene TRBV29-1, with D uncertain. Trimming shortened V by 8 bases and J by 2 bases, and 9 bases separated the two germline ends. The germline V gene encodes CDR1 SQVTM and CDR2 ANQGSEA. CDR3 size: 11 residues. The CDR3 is CSSSAQETQYF. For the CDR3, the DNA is TGCAGCTCGAGCGCTCAAGAGACCCAGTACTTC.

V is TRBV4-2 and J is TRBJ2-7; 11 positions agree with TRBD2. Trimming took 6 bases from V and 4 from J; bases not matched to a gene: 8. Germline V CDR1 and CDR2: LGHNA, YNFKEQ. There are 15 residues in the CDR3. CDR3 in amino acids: CASRLGTSGTYEQYF. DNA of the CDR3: TGTGCCAGCAGACTAGGGACTAGCGGAACTTACGAGCAGTACTTC.

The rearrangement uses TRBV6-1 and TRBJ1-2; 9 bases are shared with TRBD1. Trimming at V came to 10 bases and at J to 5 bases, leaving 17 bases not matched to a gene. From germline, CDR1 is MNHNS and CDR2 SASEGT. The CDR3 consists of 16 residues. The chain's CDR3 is CAIREIRQGGGYGYTF. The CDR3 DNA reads TGTGCCATCAGGGAAATACGACAGGGGGGAGGATATGGCTACACCTTC.

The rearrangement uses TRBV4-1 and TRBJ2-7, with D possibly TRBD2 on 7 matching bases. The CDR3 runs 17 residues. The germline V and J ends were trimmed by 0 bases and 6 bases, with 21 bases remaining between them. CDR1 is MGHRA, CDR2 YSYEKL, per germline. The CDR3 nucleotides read TGCGCCAGCAGCCAAGATAGGGGGGGGGCATTCCCCCCCGAGCAGTACTTC. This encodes CASSQDRGGAFPPEQYF.

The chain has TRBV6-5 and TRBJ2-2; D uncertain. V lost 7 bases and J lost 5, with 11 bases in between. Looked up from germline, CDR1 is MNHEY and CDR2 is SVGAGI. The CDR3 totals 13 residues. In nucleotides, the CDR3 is TGTGCCAGCACTCCCCCCGGGACCGGGGAGCTGTTTTTT. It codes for CASTPPGTGELFF.

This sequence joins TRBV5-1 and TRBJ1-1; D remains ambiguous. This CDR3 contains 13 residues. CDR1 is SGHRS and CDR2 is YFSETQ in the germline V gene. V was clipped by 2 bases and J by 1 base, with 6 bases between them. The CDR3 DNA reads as TGCGCCAGCAGCTTCCGGGAGAACACTGAAGCTTTCTTT. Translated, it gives CASSFRENTEAFF.

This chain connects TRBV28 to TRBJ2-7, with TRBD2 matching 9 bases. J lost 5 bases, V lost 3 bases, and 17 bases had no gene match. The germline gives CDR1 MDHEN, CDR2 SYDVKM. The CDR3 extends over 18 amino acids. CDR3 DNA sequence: TGTGCCAGCAGTTTCAAGGGTCGGCTAGCGGGACTCCTCGACGAGCAGTACTTC. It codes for CASSFKGRLAGLLDEQYF.

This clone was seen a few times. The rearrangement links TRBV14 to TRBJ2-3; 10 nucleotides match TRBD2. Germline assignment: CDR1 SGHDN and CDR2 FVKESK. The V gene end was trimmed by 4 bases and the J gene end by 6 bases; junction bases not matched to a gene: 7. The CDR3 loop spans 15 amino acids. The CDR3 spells CASSLSSGSVDTQYF. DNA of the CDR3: TGTGCCAGCAGCCTATCTAGCGGGAGTGTTGATACGCAGTATTTT.

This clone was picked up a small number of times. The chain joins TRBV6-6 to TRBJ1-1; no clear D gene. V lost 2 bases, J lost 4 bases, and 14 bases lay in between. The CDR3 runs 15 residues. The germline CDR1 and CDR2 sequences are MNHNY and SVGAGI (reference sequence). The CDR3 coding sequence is TGTGCCAGCAGTTACCCCGTAGAAGGCGCCACTGAAGCTTTCTTT. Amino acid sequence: CASSYPVEGATEAFF.

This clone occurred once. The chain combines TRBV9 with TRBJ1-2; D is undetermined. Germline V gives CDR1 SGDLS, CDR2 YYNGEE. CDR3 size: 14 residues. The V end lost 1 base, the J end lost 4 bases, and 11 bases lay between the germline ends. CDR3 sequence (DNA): TGTGCCAGCAGCGTAACCGACGGTGGCTATGGCTACACCTTC. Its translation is CASSVTDGGYGYTF.

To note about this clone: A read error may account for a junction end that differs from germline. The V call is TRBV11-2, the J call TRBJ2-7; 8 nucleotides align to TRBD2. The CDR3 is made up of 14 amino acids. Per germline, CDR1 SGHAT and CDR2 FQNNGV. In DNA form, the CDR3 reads TGCGCCAGCAGCCCGGGACTAGTTTTCGACGAGCAGTACTTC. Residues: CASSPGLVFDEQYF.

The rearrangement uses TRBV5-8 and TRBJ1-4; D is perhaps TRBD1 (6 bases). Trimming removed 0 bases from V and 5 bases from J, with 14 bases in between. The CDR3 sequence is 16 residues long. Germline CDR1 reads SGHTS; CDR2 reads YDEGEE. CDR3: CASSLGRGPSNEKLFF. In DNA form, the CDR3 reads TGTGCCAGCAGCTTGGGCAGGGGACCTTCAAATGAAAAACTGTTTTTT. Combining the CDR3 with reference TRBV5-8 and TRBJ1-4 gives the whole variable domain EAGVTQSPTHLIKTRGQQATLRCSPISGHTSVYWYQQALGLGLQFLLWYDEGEERNRGNFPPRFSGRQFPNYSSELNVNALELEDSALYLCASSLGRGPSNEKLFFGSGTQLSVL.

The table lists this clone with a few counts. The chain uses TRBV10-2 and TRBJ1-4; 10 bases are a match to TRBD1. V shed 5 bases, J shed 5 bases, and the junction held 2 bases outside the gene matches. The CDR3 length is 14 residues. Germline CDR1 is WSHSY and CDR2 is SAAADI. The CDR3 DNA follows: TGCGCCAGCAGTCGGACAGGGGGGAATGAAAAACTGTTTTTT. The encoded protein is CASSRTGGNEKLFF.

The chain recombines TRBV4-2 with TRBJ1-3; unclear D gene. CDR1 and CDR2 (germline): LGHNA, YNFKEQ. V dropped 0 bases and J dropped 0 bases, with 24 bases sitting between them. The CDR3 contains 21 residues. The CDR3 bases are TGTGCCAGCAGCCAAGAAGTGTCGGGCTTTGGGCGGATAGTCTCTGGAAACACCATATATTTT. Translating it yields CASSQEVSGFGRIVSGNTIYF.

CDR3 in DNA: TGTGCCAGCAGCTTAGACGGGTTGGCCTCCTACGAGCAGTACTTC. Its translation: CASSLDGLASYEQYF. The J gene is TRBJ2-7, the V gene TRBV13; D gene uncertain. Per germline, CDR1 PRHDT and CDR2 FYEKMQ (reference sequence). Trimming removed 1 base at V and 0 bases at J, with 10 bases between. This CDR3 is built from 15 residues.

The chain's CDR3 is CASSLGRRNTEAFF. CDR3 DNA sequence: TGTGCCAGCAGTTTAGGACGGAGGAACACTGAAGCTTTCTTT. This chain joins TRBV28 and TRBJ1-1; no clear D. CDR3 length: 14 amino acids. Germline assignment: CDR1 MDHEN and CDR2 SYDVKM. V was cut by 2 bases and J by 1 base, with 8 bases left in between.

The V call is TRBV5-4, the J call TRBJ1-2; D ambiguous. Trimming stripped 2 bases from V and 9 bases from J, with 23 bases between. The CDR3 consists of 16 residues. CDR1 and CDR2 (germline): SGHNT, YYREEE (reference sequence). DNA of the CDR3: TGTGCCAGCAGCTTCAGCCTTGGAGTCAGAAAATTAAGCTACACCTTC. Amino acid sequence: CASSFSLGVRKLSYTF.

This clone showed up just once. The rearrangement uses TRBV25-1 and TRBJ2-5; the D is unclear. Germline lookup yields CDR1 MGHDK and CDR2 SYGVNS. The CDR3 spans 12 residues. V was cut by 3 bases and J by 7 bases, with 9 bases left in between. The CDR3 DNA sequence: TGTGCCAGCAGTGACCTCTCACGGACCCAGTACTTC. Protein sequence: CASSDLSRTQYF.